The entry below gives a single T cell receptor beta chain sequence along with its context. This record belongs to a study of blood T cell repertoires in COVID-19. Germline V gene data show CDR1 as SGDLS and CDR2 as YYNGEE. The V and J ends lost 0 bases and 4 bases respectively, with 12 bases between them. CDR3 length: 15 residues. Clones were sequenced by immunoSEQ multiplex PCR, and TCRdb holds only the in-frame ones, with some missing. In the table there are around 63,000 clones, approximately 87% of which are singletons. V usage is TRBV9 and J usage is TRBJ2-3, with a weak D call TRBD2 (6 bases). The specimen sequenced was peripheral blood. The origin of this receptor is a woman in her fifties or sixties with acute or convalescent COVID-19. CDR3 in DNA: TGTGCCAGCAGCGTAGCCCCCTCGGGAGCAGATACGCAGTATTTT. Amino acids: CASSVAPSGADTQYF. Using reference TRBV9 and TRBJ2-3 for the parts outside the CDR3, the full variable domain is DSGVTQTPKHLITATGQRVTLRCSPRSGDLSVYWYQQSLDQGLQFLIQYYNGEERAKGNILERFSAQQFPDLHSELNLSSLELGDSALYFCASSVAPSGADTQYFGPGTRLTVL.